This TCR beta chain was observed in a study of cytomegalovirus exposure and HLA in healthy donors. Looking at the study overall: A preliminary data release comprised 91 million or so unique TCRs obtained from HLA-typed donors.

Researchers ran the PCR with 60 Vbeta and 13 Jbeta primers. The protocol was immunoSEQ multiplex PCR, while the TCRdb copy is restricted to in-frame clones and leaves out a portion. This sample carries around 210,000 clones, roughly 85% of them seen once, and the ten largest clones take approximately 0.24%. Germline lookup yields CDR1 SGHVS and CDR2 FQNEAQ. Trimming at V came to 5 bases and at J to 2 bases, leaving 7 bases not matched to a gene. The CDR3 loop spans 15 amino acids. The source of this sequence is a girl aged 2 to 10 in good health and CMV-seronegative. The chain carries TRBV7-8 and TRBJ2-5; 8 bases agree with TRBD2. Sequenced input: PBMCs. The CDR3 region is CASSEKTSAQETQYF. The CDR3 region has the DNA TGTGCCAGCAGCGAAAAGACTAGCGCGCAAGAGACCCAGTACTTC.